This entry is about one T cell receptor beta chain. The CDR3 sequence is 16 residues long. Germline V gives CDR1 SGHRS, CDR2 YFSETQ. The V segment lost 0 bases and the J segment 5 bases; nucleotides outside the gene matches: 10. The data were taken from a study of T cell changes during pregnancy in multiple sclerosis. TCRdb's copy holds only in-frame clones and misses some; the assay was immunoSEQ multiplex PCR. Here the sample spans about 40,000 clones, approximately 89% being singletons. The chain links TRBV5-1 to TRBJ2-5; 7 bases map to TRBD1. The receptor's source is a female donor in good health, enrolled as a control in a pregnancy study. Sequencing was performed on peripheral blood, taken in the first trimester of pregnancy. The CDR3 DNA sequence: TGCGCCAGCAGCTTGGGACAGGGCCCGGGTAGGGAGACCCAGTACTTC. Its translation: CASSLGQGPGRETQYF.